Reported below is one TCR beta chain. The data were obtained in a study of T cells expressing NK-cell markers. Following a re-call of the 5' RACE reads, TCRdb has one entry per CDR3 protein and lacks DNA. The sample spans around 470,000 distinct CDR3 sequences; the ten largest clones claim roughly 1.4%. This CDR3 spans 15 amino acids. Germline V lookup: CDR1 SGHVS, CDR2 FQNEAQ. The J gene is TRBJ2-1, the V gene TRBV7-8. The clonotype was recovered from a woman aged 45 to 65 in good health. Material for sequencing was blood T cells: a sorted CD56 or NKG2C T cell subset, CD4+ or CD8+ T cells, or bulk PBMC T cells (not recorded which). The CDR3 spells CASSFAGIWPNEQFF.